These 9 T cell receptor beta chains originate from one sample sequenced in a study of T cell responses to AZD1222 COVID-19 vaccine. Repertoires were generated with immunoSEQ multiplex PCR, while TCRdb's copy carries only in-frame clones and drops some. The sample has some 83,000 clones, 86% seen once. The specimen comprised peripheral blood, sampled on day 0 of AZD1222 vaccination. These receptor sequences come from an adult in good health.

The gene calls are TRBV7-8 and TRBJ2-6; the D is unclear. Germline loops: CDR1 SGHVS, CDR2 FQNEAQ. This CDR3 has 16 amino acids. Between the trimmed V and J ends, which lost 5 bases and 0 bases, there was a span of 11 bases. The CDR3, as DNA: TGTGCCAGCAGCCCGCAAACCAGCTCTGGGGCCAACGTCCTGACTTTC. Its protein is CASSPQTSSGANVLTF.

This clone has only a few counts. CDR3 region: CASSSHTEAFF. The CDR3 nucleotides are TGTGCCAGCAGCTCTCACACTGAAGCTTTCTTT. V usage is TRBV7-9 and J usage is TRBJ1-1; no clear D. In germline, CDR1 is SEHNR, CDR2 FQNEAQ (reference sequence). CDR3 length: 11 amino acids. Trimming left V 4 bases short and J 3 bases short, with 3 bases between.

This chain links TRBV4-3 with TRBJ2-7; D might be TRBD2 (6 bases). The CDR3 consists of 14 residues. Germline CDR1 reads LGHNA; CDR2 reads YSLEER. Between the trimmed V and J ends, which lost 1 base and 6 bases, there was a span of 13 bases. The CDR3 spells CASSQAGEEGEQYF. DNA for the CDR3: TGCGCCAGCAGCCAAGCGGGAGAAGAAGGCGAGCAGTACTTC.

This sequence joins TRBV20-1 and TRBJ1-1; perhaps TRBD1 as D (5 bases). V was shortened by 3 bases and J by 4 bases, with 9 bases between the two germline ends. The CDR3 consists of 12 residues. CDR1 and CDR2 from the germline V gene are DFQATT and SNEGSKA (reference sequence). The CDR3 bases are TGCAGTGCTAGTGGGGGATCCACTGAAGCTTTCTTT. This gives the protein CSASGGSTEAFF.

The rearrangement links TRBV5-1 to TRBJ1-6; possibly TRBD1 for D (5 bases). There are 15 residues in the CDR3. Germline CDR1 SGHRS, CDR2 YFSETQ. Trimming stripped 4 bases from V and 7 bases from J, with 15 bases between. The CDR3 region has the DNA TGCGCCAGCAGCACGGGACCCTCGGGGAATTCACCCCTCCACTTT. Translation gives CASSTGPSGNSPLHF.

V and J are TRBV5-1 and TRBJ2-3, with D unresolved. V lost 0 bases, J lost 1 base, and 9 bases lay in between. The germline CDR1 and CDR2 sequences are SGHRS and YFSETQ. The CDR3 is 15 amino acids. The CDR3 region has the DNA TGCGCCAGCAGCTTGGACGGGTTCGGCACAGATACGCAGTATTTT. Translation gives CASSLDGFGTDTQYF.

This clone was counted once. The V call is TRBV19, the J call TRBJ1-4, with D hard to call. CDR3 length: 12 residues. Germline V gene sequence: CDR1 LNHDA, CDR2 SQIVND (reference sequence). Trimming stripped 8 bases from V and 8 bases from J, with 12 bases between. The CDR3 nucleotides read TGTGCCAGTGGAGAGGGTCGAGAAAAACTGTTTTTT. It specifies CASGEGREKLFF.

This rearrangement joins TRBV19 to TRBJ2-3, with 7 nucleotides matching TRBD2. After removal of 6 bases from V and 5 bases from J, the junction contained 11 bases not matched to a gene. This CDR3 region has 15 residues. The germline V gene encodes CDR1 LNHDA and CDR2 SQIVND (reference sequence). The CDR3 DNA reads TGTGCCAGTAGCATGAGCGGGGCGTCGGGAGATACGCAGTATTTT. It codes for CASSMSGASGDTQYF.

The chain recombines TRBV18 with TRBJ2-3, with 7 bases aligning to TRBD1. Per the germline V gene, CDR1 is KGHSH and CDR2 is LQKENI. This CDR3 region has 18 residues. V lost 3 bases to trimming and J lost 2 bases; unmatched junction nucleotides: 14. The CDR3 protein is CASSPFSFRDSVTDTQYF. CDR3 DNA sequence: TGTGCCAGCTCACCTTTTAGTTTCCGGGACAGCGTCACAGATACGCAGTATTTT.